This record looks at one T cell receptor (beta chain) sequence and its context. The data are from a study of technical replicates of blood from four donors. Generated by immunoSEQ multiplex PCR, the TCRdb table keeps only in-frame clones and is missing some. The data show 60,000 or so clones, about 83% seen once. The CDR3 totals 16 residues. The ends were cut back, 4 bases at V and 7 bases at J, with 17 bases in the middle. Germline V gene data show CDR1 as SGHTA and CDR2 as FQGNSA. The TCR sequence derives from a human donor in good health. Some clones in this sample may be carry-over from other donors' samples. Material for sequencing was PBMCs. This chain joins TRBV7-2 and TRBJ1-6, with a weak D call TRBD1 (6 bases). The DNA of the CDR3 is TGTGCCAGCAGCTCCAGAGGGGGTTCGGGAAATTCACCCCTCCACTTT. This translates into CASSSRGGSGNSPLHF. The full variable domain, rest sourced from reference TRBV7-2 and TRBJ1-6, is GAGVSQSPSNKVTEKGKDVELRCDPISGHTALYWYRQSLGQGLEFLIYFQGNSAPDKSGLPSDRFSAERTGGSVSTLTIQRTQQEDSAVYLCASSSRGGSGNSPLHFGNGTRLTVT.